This TCR beta chain was found in a study of cytomegalovirus exposure and HLA in healthy donors. Amplification used 60 Vbeta primers and 13 Jbeta primers. The protocol was immunoSEQ multiplex PCR, while the TCRdb copy is restricted to in-frame clones and leaves out a portion. The sample has approximately 95,000 clones; about 78% are singletons. The CDR3 is made up of 11 amino acids. The V end lost 5 bases, the J end lost 2 bases, and 3 bases lay between the germline ends. The germline V gene encodes CDR1 SGHNT and CDR2 YENEEA. Study conclusions and caveats: A link between a missense DCLRE1C variant and TCR beta V- and J-gene trimming emerged from a later analysis.

This clone was picked up a small number of times. Antigen specificity is unknown. This clonotype originated in a middle-aged woman in good health and CMV-seropositive. This rearrangement joins TRBV11-3 to TRBJ2-5; no firm D call. What was sequenced was PBMCs. CDR3 bases: TGTGCCAGCAGCCTACAAGAGACCCAGTACTTC. This translates into CASSLQETQYF. Complete variable domain (other parts from reference TRBV11-3 and TRBJ2-5): EAGVVQSPRYKIIEKKQPVAFWCNPISGHNTLYWYLQNLGQGPELLIRYENEEAVDDSQLPKDRFSAERLKGVDSTLKIQPAELGDSAVYLCASSLQETQYFGPGTRLLVL.